One and the same sample provided the 25 T cell receptor beta chains below, sequenced in a study of blood T cell repertoires in COVID-19. This table comes from immunoSEQ multiplex PCR, and its TCRdb copy is limited to in-frame clones, with some not included. Of 200,000 or so clones listed, 65% to 85% are singletons. Material: peripheral blood. The receptors were sampled from a woman aged 25 to 39 with acute or convalescent COVID-19.

V is TRBV28 and J is TRBJ1-5, with 7 bases identical to TRBD1. V shed 5 bases, J shed 6 bases, and the junction held 7 bases outside the gene matches. Germline lookup yields CDR1 MDHEN and CDR2 SYDVKM. The CDR3 is made up of 14 amino acids. CDR3 residues: CASSPPTGTQPQHF. The DNA of the CDR3 is TGTGCCAGCAGTCCACCGACAGGGACTCAGCCCCAGCATTTT.

This chain uses TRBV6-6 with TRBJ2-7; D is undetermined. Germline V gene data show CDR1 as MNHNY and CDR2 as SVGAGI (reference sequence). V was clipped by 8 bases and J by 3 bases, with 11 bases between them. The CDR3 loop spans 12 amino acids. CDR3 in amino acids: CASVGRFYEQYF. As DNA, the CDR3 is TGTGCCAGCGTGGGCAGATTCTACGAGCAGTACTTC.

This rearrangement joins TRBV18 to TRBJ2-2, with 9 bases that match TRBD1. Germline assignment: CDR1 KGHSH and CDR2 LQKENI. With 2 bases clipped from V and 3 bases from J, the junction kept 13 bases outside the gene matches. This CDR3 has 19 residues. The CDR3 DNA reads as TGTGCCAGCTCACCAATGCCACATGCCGGACAGGGGTACACCGGGGAGCTGTTTTTT. This sequence encodes CASSPMPHAGQGYTGELFF.

About this clone itself: Other nucleotide sequences in the sample specify the same CDR3. This chain links TRBV27 with TRBJ1-1; TRBD1 is a possible D gene (5 bases). Trimming removed 3 bases from V and 1 base from J, with 6 bases in between. The CDR3 runs to 13 residues. The V gene's germline CDR1 is MNHEY and CDR2 SMNVEV (reference sequence). This chain's CDR3 is CASSFGGNTEAFF. CDR3 sequence (DNA): TGTGCCAGCAGTTTCGGGGGGAACACTGAAGCTTTCTTT.

This clone was counted a few times. The chain carries TRBV29-1 and TRBJ1-1, with D uncertain. The length of the CDR3 is 10 residues. Trimming shortened V by 7 bases and J by 11 bases, and 14 bases separated the two germline ends. Germline-derived CDR1 and CDR2 are SQVTM and ANQGSEA. In nucleotides, the CDR3 is TGCAGCGCTAGCGTTCTGGCGGCTTTCTTT. This codes for CSASVLAAFF.

The CDR3 bases are TGTGCCAGCAGCCCCGGACAGGGTGCCAATTTGGACACTGAAGCTTTCTTT. It codes for CASSPGQGANLDTEAFF. This sequence joins TRBV7-9 and TRBJ1-1; TRBD1 matches 8 bases. The J segment lost 3 bases and the V segment lost 5 bases, leaving 14 bases of the junction unmatched. The germline gives CDR1 SEHNR, CDR2 FQNEAQ (reference sequence). The CDR3 is 17 amino acids.

The J gene is TRBJ2-3, the V gene TRBV7-2, with D maybe TRBD2 (5 bases). Germline V gene sequence: CDR1 SGHTA, CDR2 FQGNSA. V was clipped by 1 base and J by 4 bases, with 9 bases between them. CDR3 length: 14 residues. CDR3 sequence: CASSLVGGPDTQYF. For the CDR3, the DNA is TGTGCCAGCAGCTTAGTCGGAGGCCCAGATACGCAGTATTTT.

The V gene is TRBV10-2, the J gene TRBJ1-2; 9 nucleotides line up with TRBD1. The CDR3 is 14 residues long. CDR1 WSHSY and CDR2 SAAADI come from the germline V gene. V trimming: 6 bases; J trimming: 6 bases; junction bases outside the gene matches: 8. This chain's CDR3 is CASSPGQGFDGYTF. The DNA for the CDR3 is TGCGCCAGCAGCCCGGGACAGGGATTCGATGGCTACACCTTC.

The chain employs TRBV24-1 and TRBJ1-1; the D gene is possibly TRBD1 (6 bases). CDR1 is KGHDR and CDR2 is SFDVKD in the germline V gene. The CDR3 is 13 residues long. Trimming cost V 3 bases and J 7 bases, with 11 bases left between them. Here the CDR3 DNA reads TGTGCCACCAGTGATATACAGGGCAGTGAAGCTTTCTTT. This sequence encodes CATSDIQGSEAFF.

This clone has only a few counts. The chain carries TRBV19 and TRBJ1-6; D gene unclear. Germline CDR1 reads LNHDA; CDR2 reads SQIVND (reference sequence). V was cut by 2 bases and J by 5 bases, with 16 bases left in between. The CDR3 is 17 amino acids. CDR3 bases: TGTGCCAGTAGTATACGCCGGAGACTGAGAGATAATTCACCCCTCCACTTT. It encodes CASSIRRRLRDNSPLHF.

The V and J genes are TRBV19 and TRBJ1-3; no clear D. Per germline, CDR1 LNHDA and CDR2 SQIVND (reference sequence). V lost 4 bases and J 1 base, leaving 11 bases between the germline ends. The CDR3 length is 15 residues. The CDR3 coding sequence is TGTGCCAGTAGTACTATCCGGAGGTCTGGAAACACCATATATTTT. It is translated as CASSTIRRSGNTIYF.

The chain has TRBV30 and TRBJ1-2; no firm D call. The CDR3 extends over 13 amino acids. CDR1 and CDR2 (germline): GTSNPN, SVGIG (reference sequence). V gave up 4 bases and J gave up 0 bases, with 9 bases separating them. CDR3 coding DNA: TGTGCCTGGAAGTCTGGAGCTAACTATGGCTACACCTTC. Protein: CAWKSGANYGYTF.

The CDR3 region has the DNA TGCAGTGCTAGTCGGAGGGACAGGGGTTTAAGTGATGAAAAACTGTTTTTT. Residues: CSASRRDRGLSDEKLFF. The gene calls are TRBV20-1 and TRBJ1-4, with 10 bases lining up with TRBD1. The CDR3 covers 17 residues. J lost 6 bases, V lost 3 bases, and 13 bases had no gene match. Germline lookup yields CDR1 DFQATT and CDR2 SNEGSKA (reference sequence).

The chain couples TRBV5-8 to TRBJ2-3; TRBD2 agrees at 11 bases. CDR1 and CDR2 from the germline V gene are SGHTS and YDEGEE. V lost 2 bases to trimming and J lost 5 bases; unmatched junction nucleotides: 7. This CDR3 spans 16 amino acids. CDR3: CASSFSGRARGDTQYF. The CDR3 bases are TGTGCCAGCAGCTTTAGCGGGAGGGCCAGGGGAGATACGCAGTATTTT.

The genes are TRBV10-3 and TRBJ1-5; 10 bases line up with TRBD1. This CDR3 region has 13 residues. Looked up from germline, CDR1 is ENHRY and CDR2 is SYGVKD. After removal of 10 bases from V and 7 bases from J, the junction contained 7 bases not matched to a gene. CDR3 DNA sequence: TGTGCCACCAGACAGGGGGCGGGACAGCCCCAGCATTTT. Translation: CATRQGAGQPQHF.

The chain has TRBV28 and TRBJ2-5; 11 positions agree with TRBD2. Germline lookup yields CDR1 MDHEN and CDR2 SYDVKM. Trimming removed 6 bases from V and 3 bases from J; junction bases left unmatched: 9. The CDR3 spans 16 residues. CDR3 region: CASRSGTSGVKETQYF. For the CDR3, the DNA is TGTGCCAGCAGGTCCGGGACTAGCGGCGTCAAAGAGACCCAGTACTTC.

In regard to this clone: This CDR3 is also generated by other DNA sequences in the sample. The chain couples TRBV7-9 to TRBJ1-5, with a weak D call TRBD1 (6 bases). The CDR3 totals 14 residues. Deletions cut 1 base from V and 2 bases from J, with 6 bases between. The V gene's germline CDR1 is SEHNR and CDR2 FQNEAQ (reference sequence). The CDR3 DNA follows: TGTGCCAGCAGCTTAGAGGGGGGCAATCAGCCCCAGCATTTT. This sequence encodes CASSLEGGNQPQHF. Combining the CDR3 with reference TRBV7-9 and TRBJ1-5 gives the whole variable domain DTGVSQNPRHKITKRGQNVTFRCDPISEHNRLYWYRQTLGQGPEFLTYFQNEAQLEKSRLLSDRFSAERPKGSFSTLEIQRTEQGDSAMYLCASSLEGGNQPQHFGDGTRLSIL.

The chain carries TRBV25-1 and TRBJ1-2, with a possible D match to TRBD1 (5 bases). The CDR3 totals 13 residues. Per germline, CDR1 MGHDK and CDR2 SYGVNS. Trimming shortened V by 2 bases and J by 8 bases, and 12 bases separated the two germline ends. The CDR3 spells CASSEMGRLGYTF. CDR3 DNA sequence: TGTGCCAGCAGTGAAATGGGGCGGCTAGGCTACACCTTC.

The J gene is TRBJ1-5, the V gene TRBV28; D might be TRBD1 (6 bases). Per the germline V gene, CDR1 is MDHEN and CDR2 is SYDVKM. The CDR3 is 15 amino acids. The germline V and J ends were trimmed by 3 bases and 4 bases, with 13 bases remaining between them. CDR3 residues: CASSFGGAINQPQHF. For the CDR3, the DNA is TGTGCCAGCAGTTTTGGGGGGGCGATTAATCAGCCCCAGCATTTT.

The chain has TRBV10-2 and TRBJ1-2; D is possibly TRBD1 (6 bases). The V end lost 8 bases, the J end lost 4 bases, and 14 bases lay between the germline ends. Germline CDR1 is WSHSY and CDR2 is SAAADI. This CDR3 is 13 amino acids long. The CDR3 protein is CASQITGTYGYTF. For the CDR3, the DNA is TGCGCCAGCCAGATAACAGGGACCTATGGCTACACCTTC.

J is TRBJ1-5 and V is TRBV30; 10 positions agree with TRBD1. Germline values: CDR1 GTSNPN, CDR2 SVGIG (reference sequence). V lost 3 bases to trimming and J lost 0 bases; unmatched junction nucleotides: 11. The length of the CDR3 is 18 residues. CDR3 sequence (DNA): TGTGCCTGGAGCGATAACGGACAGGGGGTTTATAGCAATCAGCCCCAGCATTTT. Its translation is CAWSDNGQGVYSNQPQHF. The full variable domain, in which reference TRBV30 and TRBJ1-5 provide the parts outside the CDR3, is SQTIHQWPATLVQPVGSPLSLECTVEGTSNPNLYWYRQAAGRGLQLLFYSVGIGQISSEVPQNLSASRPQDRQFILSSKKLLLSDSGFYLCAWSDNGQGVYSNQPQHFGDGTRLSIL.

The chain carries TRBV29-1 and TRBJ1-1, with 10 positions matching TRBD1. V was pared by 7 bases and J by 8 bases, with 13 bases of the junction left unmatched. The CDR3 runs 14 residues. Germline V lookup: CDR1 SQVTM, CDR2 ANQGSEA. In nucleotides, the CDR3 is TGCAGCGCCCGACAGGGGGCCCGCCTGTCCGAAGCTTTCTTT. Translation gives CSARQGARLSEAFF.

The chain is built from TRBV6-2 or TRBV6-3 and TRBJ1-1; TRBD1 might be the D (6 bases). Trimming took off 0 bases at V and 6 bases at J, with 11 bases between the two ends. Germline CDR1 reads MNHEY; CDR2 reads SVGEGT. This CDR3 spans 14 amino acids. The CDR3 region has the DNA TGTGCCAGCAGTTACTCAAGGGGGTACCCTGAAGCTTTCTTT. This gives the protein CASSYSRGYPEAFF.

The chain recombines TRBV5-4 with TRBJ1-4, with TRBD1 matching over 8 bases. Per the germline V gene, CDR1 is SGHNT and CDR2 is YYREEE (reference sequence). Germline trimming cut 4 bases from V and 3 bases from J; bases unmatched to any gene: 5. The CDR3 runs to 15 residues. The CDR3 is CASSKGQGPNEKLFF. The DNA of the CDR3 is TGTGCCAGCAGCAAAGGACAGGGCCCTAATGAAAAACTGTTTTTT.

The chain has TRBV14 and TRBJ2-7; 7 bases are a match to TRBD2. V dropped 0 bases and J dropped 0; count of bases not matched to a gene: 5. Germline loops: CDR1 SGHDN, CDR2 FVKESK. The CDR3 consists of 16 residues. CDR3 in amino acids: CASSQERGSSSYEQYF. The CDR3 DNA is TGTGCCAGCAGCCAAGAGCGGGGGTCGAGCTCCTACGAGCAGTACTTC.